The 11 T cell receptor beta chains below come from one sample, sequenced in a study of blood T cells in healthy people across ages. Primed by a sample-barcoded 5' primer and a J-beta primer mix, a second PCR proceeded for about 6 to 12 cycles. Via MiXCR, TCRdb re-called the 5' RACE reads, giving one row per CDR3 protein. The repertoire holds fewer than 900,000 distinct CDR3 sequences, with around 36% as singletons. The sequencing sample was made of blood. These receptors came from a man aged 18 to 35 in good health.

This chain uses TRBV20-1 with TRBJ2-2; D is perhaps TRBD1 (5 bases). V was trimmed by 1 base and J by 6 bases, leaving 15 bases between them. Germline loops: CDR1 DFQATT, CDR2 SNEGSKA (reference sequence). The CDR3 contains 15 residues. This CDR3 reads CSARVWGGVAGELFF. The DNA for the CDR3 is TGCAGTGCTAGAGTATGGGGCGGAGTGGCCGGGGAGCTGTTTTTT.

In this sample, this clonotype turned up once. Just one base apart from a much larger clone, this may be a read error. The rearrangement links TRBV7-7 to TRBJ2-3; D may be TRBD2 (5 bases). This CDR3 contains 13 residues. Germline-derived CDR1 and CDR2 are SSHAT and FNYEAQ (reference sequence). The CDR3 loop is CASSPGLSETQYF. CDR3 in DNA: TGTGCTAGCAGCCCCGGACTGTCAGAGACGCAGTATTTT.

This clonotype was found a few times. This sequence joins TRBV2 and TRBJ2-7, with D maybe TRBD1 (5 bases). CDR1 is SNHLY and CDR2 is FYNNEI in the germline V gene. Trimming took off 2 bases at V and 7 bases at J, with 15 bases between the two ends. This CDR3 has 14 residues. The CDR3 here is CASSEWYSSGEQYF. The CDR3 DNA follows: TGTGCCAGCAGTGAATGGTACTCCTCAGGGGAGCAGTACTTC. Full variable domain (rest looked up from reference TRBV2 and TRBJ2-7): EPEVTQTPSHQVTQMGQEVILRCVPISNHLYFYWYRQILGQKVEFLVSFYNNEISEKSEIFDDQFSVERPDGSNFTLKIRSTKLEDSAMYFCASSEWYSSGEQYFGPGTRLTVT.

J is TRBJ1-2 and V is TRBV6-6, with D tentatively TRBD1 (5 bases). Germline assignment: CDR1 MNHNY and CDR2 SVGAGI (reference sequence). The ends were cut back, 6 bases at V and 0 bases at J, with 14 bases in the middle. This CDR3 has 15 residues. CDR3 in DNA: TGTGCCAGCAGGCCCGGGACGTCAGCTAACTATGGCTACACCTTC. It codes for CASRPGTSANYGYTF.

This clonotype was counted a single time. The CDR3 region is CASSYGTGATDTQYF. CDR3 bases: TGTGCCAGCAGTTACGGGACAGGGGCAACAGATACGCAGTATTTT. J is TRBJ2-3 and V is TRBV6-5; 10 nucleotides match TRBD1. Germline loops: CDR1 MNHEY, CDR2 SVGAGI. The V segment lost 2 bases and the J segment 3 bases; nucleotides outside the gene matches: 2. CDR3 length: 15 residues.

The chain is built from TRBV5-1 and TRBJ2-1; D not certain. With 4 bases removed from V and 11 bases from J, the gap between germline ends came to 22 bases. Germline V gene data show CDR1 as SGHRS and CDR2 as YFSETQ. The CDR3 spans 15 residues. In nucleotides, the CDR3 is TGCGCCAGCAGCGGGATGGGCGATCACGAAACGAAGCAGTTCTTC. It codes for CASSGMGDHETKQFF.

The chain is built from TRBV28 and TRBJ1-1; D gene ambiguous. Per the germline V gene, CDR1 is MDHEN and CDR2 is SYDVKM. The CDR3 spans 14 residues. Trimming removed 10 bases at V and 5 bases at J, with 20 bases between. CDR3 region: CANRLGIGKTEAFF. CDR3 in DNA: TGTGCCAACAGACTAGGTATAGGGAAAACTGAAGCTTTCTTT.

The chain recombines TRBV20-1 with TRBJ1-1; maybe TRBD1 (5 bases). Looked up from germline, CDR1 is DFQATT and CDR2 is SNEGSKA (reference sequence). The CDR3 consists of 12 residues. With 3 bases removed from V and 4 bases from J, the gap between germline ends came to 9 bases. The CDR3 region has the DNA TGCAGTGCTAGTGGGGGGTTCACTGAAGCTTTCTTT. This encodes CSASGGFTEAFF.

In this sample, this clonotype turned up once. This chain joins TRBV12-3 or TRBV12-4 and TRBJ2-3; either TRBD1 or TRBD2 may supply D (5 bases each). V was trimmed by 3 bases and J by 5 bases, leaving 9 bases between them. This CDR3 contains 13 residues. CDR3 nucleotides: TGTGCCAGCAGTTTCCTGAGGGGAGATACGCAGTATTTT. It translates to CASSFLRGDTQYF.

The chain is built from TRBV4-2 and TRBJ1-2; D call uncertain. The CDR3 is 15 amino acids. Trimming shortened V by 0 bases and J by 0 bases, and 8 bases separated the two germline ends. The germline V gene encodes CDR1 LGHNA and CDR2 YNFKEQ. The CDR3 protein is CASSQEWLSNYGYTF. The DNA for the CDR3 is TGTGCCAGCAGCCAAGAATGGCTTTCTAACTATGGCTACACCTTC.

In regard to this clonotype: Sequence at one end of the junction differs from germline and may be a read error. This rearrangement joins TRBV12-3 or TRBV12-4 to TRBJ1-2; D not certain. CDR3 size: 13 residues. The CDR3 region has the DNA TGTGCCGGCAGTGTAAACCTAGGGCATGGCTACACCTTC. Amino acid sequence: CAGSVNLGHGYTF.